Listed here is a single TCR beta chain. As yet, its antigen is unknown. The data stem from a study of cytomegalovirus exposure and HLA in healthy donors. Whole-study results and caveats: The majority of CMV-associated TCR beta chains were reported as apparently HLA-restricted in a later analysis.

Primers for the PCR totalled 60 Vbeta and 13 Jbeta. The data were produced by immunoSEQ multiplex PCR, yet TCRdb's version contains in-frame clones alone and is incomplete. This table has around 67,000 clones, roughly nine tenths appearing once. V dropped 5 bases and J dropped 1; count of bases not matched to a gene: 12. In germline, CDR1 is SGHVS, CDR2 FQNEAQ. CDR3 length: 18 amino acids. The chain links TRBV7-8 to TRBJ1-1, with 11 bases that match TRBD1. Sequencing was performed on PBMCs. The TCR originated in a woman aged 25 to 45 in good health and CMV-seropositive. The CDR3 nucleotides read TGTGCCAGCAGCGCATACCGGGACAGGGGGGGAAAGAACACTGAAGCTTTCTTT. Its protein is CASSAYRDRGGKNTEAFF.